The 20 T cell receptor beta chains below come from one sample, sequenced in a study of OX40 agonist ivuxolimab in advanced cancers. Measured with immunoSEQ multiplex PCR; TCRdb has only the in-frame clones, and not every one. This table has fewer than 65,000 clones, 80% to 90% appearing once. The sample was CD4+ or CD8+ T cells sorted from blood, taken in a trial of the OX40 agonist ivuxolimab. The receptors shown here come from an adult with an advanced solid tumor such as melanoma, head and neck, liver or kidney cancer.

V gene TRBV5-1 combines with J gene TRBJ2-1, with TRBD2 matching over 14 bases. CDR3 length: 16 residues. V lost 2 bases, J lost 8 bases, and 6 bases stayed unmatched. CDR1 is SGHRS, CDR2 YFSETQ, per germline. CDR3 in DNA: TGCGCCAGCAGCTTCCTCGGGACTAGCGGGGGCGATGAGCAGTTCTTC. It encodes CASSFLGTSGGDEQFF.

The chain couples TRBV18 to TRBJ2-3; D remains unclear. This CDR3 has 16 residues. Germline V lookup: CDR1 KGHSH, CDR2 LQKENI. The V gene lost 0 bases and the J gene lost 3 bases, with 13 bases spanning the gap. The CDR3 is CASSPPGRLLTDTQYF. For the CDR3, the DNA is TGTGCCAGCTCACCACCGGGCAGGTTATTAACAGATACGCAGTATTTT.

The chain links TRBV19 to TRBJ1-1, with 8 bases fitting TRBD1. Germline CDR1 reads LNHDA; CDR2 reads SQIVND (reference sequence). The CDR3 consists of 17 residues. V lost 5 bases, J lost 0 bases, and 11 bases stayed unmatched. CDR3 residues: CASSQTGVRSMNTEAFF. CDR3 coding DNA: TGTGCCAGTAGTCAGACAGGGGTTAGGTCTATGAACACTGAAGCTTTCTTT. Filled out from reference TRBV19 and TRBJ1-1, the complete variable domain reads DGGITQSPKYLFRKEGQNVTLSCEQNLNHDAMYWYRQDPGQGLRLIYYSQIVNDFQKGDIAEGYSVSREKKESFPLTVTSAQKNPTAFYLCASSQTGVRSMNTEAFFGQGTRLTVV.

The chain is built from TRBV6-1 and TRBJ1-3; no firm D call. Germline V lookup: CDR1 MNHNS, CDR2 SASEGT. V was pared by 1 base and J by 5 bases, with 12 bases between. The CDR3 extends over 15 amino acids. Written as DNA, the CDR3 is TGTGCCAGCAGTGAAGTTGGAGGGTCGAGAAACACCATATATTTT. Translated: CASSEVGGSRNTIYF.

This chain uses TRBV2 with TRBJ2-3; D gene ambiguous. CDR1 is SNHLY and CDR2 is FYNNEI in the germline V gene. Trimming removed 6 bases from V and 3 bases from J, with 16 bases in between. The CDR3 runs to 15 residues. CDR3 coding DNA: TGTGCCAGCAGCTCAGACGGAACCGGGACAGATACGCAGTATTTT. Residues: CASSSDGTGTDTQYF.

To note about this clone: Other DNA sequences in the same sample also yield this CDR3. The V call is TRBV18, the J call TRBJ2-3; unclear D gene. Trimming cost V 3 bases and J 3 bases, with 4 bases left between them. In germline, CDR1 is KGHSH, CDR2 LQKENI. The CDR3 contains 12 residues. The DNA of the CDR3 is TGTGCCAGCTCACCTTCAACAGATACGCAGTATTTT. Encoded protein: CASSPSTDTQYF.

The rearrangement uses TRBV18 and TRBJ2-7; tentative D call: TRBD2 (6 bases). V lost 3 bases and J lost 1, with 16 bases in between. Germline-derived CDR1 and CDR2 are KGHSH and LQKENI. The CDR3 is 16 amino acids. The CDR3 coding sequence is TGTGCCAGCTCACCCGGAGGGGCGGGGAGGTCCTACGAGCAGTACTTC. Its protein is CASSPGGAGRSYEQYF.

The chain recombines TRBV2 with TRBJ2-1, with 8 positions matching TRBD2. Germline V gives CDR1 SNHLY, CDR2 FYNNEI. V gave up 5 bases and J gave up 7 bases; unmatched junction bases: 13. CDR3 length: 16 amino acids. The CDR3 loop is CASSFTRSSGRNEQFF. The CDR3 nucleotides are TGTGCCAGCAGTTTTACTCGGTCCAGCGGGAGAAATGAGCAGTTCTTC.

The rearrangement joins TRBV6-1 to TRBJ2-7, with no clear D. V shed 2 bases and J shed 3 bases, with 8 bases lying between them. In germline, CDR1 is MNHNS, CDR2 SASEGT. The CDR3 is made up of 13 amino acids. CDR3 in DNA: TGTGCCAGCAGTGAATCCAGGTTCTACGAGCAGTACTTC. Protein: CASSESRFYEQYF.

This clone was observed a handful of times. This chain joins TRBV30 and TRBJ1-1; maybe TRBD1 (5 bases). Trimming removed 3 bases at V and 2 bases at J, with 10 bases between. The CDR3 loop spans 13 amino acids. CDR1 is GTSNPN and CDR2 is SVGIG in the germline V gene (reference sequence). The CDR3 DNA follows: TGTGCCTGGAGGTTAGGGACTAACACTGAAGCTTTCTTT. It specifies CAWRLGTNTEAFF.

A note on this clone: One junction end does not reproduce the germline sequence, and a read error may be involved. This rearrangement joins TRBV6-1 to TRBJ2-7, with a possible D match to TRBD1 (7 bases). This CDR3 contains 13 residues. The V gene's germline CDR1 is MNHNS and CDR2 SASEGT. The CDR3 loop reads CASHLGRQGKANF. The CDR3, as DNA: TGTGCCAGCCACCTCGGGAGACAGGGAAAGGCGAACTTC.

V gene TRBV21-1 combines with J gene TRBJ2-7; the D call of TRBD1 is as the table states it, not checked on the DNA. TRBV21-1 is listed as a pseudogene. The length of the CDR3 is 13 residues. The CDR3 DNA reads TGTGCCAGCAGGACAATTCGAGAATACGAGCAGTACTTC. Residues: CASRTIREYEQYF.

The chain recombines TRBV4-2 with TRBJ2-2, with D maybe TRBD2 (8 bases). Germline CDR1 and CDR2: LGHNA and YNFKEQ. V lost 4 bases and J 6 bases, leaving 18 bases between the germline ends. CDR3 size: 16 residues. The CDR3 nucleotides are TGTGCCAGCAGCCCGCGGGGGGAGGGGGCGGCCGGGGAGCTGTTTTTT. Translated: CASSPRGEGAAGELFF.

The CDR3 bases are TGTGCCAGCAGAGGAGGCGGGGGTAGCACAGATACGCAGTATTTT. Protein sequence: CASRGGGGSTDTQYF. V is TRBV2 and J is TRBJ2-3, with TRBD2 identical over 7 bases. V trimming: 6 bases; J trimming: 0 bases; junction bases outside the gene matches: 6. The CDR3 has 15 amino acids. CDR1 is SNHLY, CDR2 FYNNEI, per germline.

This clone was counted once. The genes are TRBV7-9 and TRBJ1-4, with D possibly being TRBD1 (5 bases). The ends were cut back, 7 bases at V and 4 bases at J, with 16 bases in the middle. This CDR3 is 15 amino acids long. CDR1 is SEHNR, CDR2 FQNEAQ, per germline (reference sequence). The DNA of the CDR3 is TGTGCCAGCACCGGCGGGCAGGGTGGTAATGAAAAACTGTTTTTT. It codes for CASTGGQGGNEKLFF.

This chain links TRBV27 with TRBJ1-2, with 8 bases lining up with TRBD1. Germline CDR1 reads MNHEY; CDR2 reads SMNVEV (reference sequence). This CDR3 has 15 amino acids. With V trimmed by 6 bases and J by 3 bases, 9 bases remained unmatched. CDR3 DNA: TGTGCCAGCAGACTCCGCAGGGGGCCCGACTATGGCTACACCTTC. Translated, it gives CASRLRRGPDYGYTF.

The chain recombines TRBV2 with TRBJ2-7; 7 nucleotides align to TRBD1. The trim removed 4 bases at V and 6 bases at J, leaving 9 bases unmatched. This CDR3 contains 14 residues. Germline CDR1 is SNHLY and CDR2 is FYNNEI. DNA for the CDR3: TGTGCCAGCAGTGTAGGGGGCTCTCGCGGCGAGCAGTACTTC. This gives the protein CASSVGGSRGEQYF.

This rearrangement joins TRBV11-2 to TRBJ2-7; D is possibly TRBD1 or TRBD2 (5 bases each). V lost 5 bases and J lost 5, with 13 bases in between. CDR1 is SGHAT, CDR2 FQNNGV, per germline. There are 13 residues in the CDR3. The CDR3 region has the DNA TGTGCCAGCAGCCTCGAGGGGTTTAACGAGCAGTACTTC. Amino acids: CASSLEGFNEQYF.

This sequence joins TRBV21-1 and TRBJ2-7; the table gives TRBD1 as D, unverified against the DNA. TRBV21-1 is shown as a pseudogene. CDR3 length equals 15 residues. CDR3 sequence: CASSRRGRPGLRQYF. The DNA of the CDR3 is TGTGCCAGCAGTCGTAGGGGTAGGCCTGGTCTGCGGCAGTACTTC.

The CDR3 loop is CAISGTGRELFF. CDR3 in DNA: TGTGCCATCAGTGGGACAGGGAGGGAACTGTTTTTT. The chain carries TRBV10-3 and TRBJ1-4; TRBD1 aligns across 8 bases. V was clipped by 4 bases and J by 12 bases; unmatched bases: 4. From germline, CDR1 is ENHRY and CDR2 SYGVKD. The CDR3 has 12 residues.